This T cell receptor beta chain was documented in a study of CD8 T cells in Susac syndrome. Germline V lookup: CDR1 SGHAT, CDR2 FQNNGV. The length of the CDR3 is 14 residues. The V and J ends lost 2 bases and 4 bases, in that order; junction bases with no gene match: 5. TCR beta from blood CD8+ and CD4+ T cells was sequenced. The multiple sclerosis control group consisted of treatment-naive patients whose relapsing-remitting disease, which was either stable or active, fulfilled revised McDonald criteria. FACS enriched CD8+ TEMRA cells, while bulk CD8+ and CD4+ were negatively isolated. RNA totalling roughly 0.45 to 1 ug underwent reverse transcription with random hexamers. Amplification of TCR beta CDR3 used immunoSEQ multiplex PCR across 54 Vbeta and 13 Jbeta. TCRdb passed the immunoSEQ multiplex PCR reads through MiXCR, listing each CDR3 protein once. The table lists 200,000 to 250,000 distinct CDR3 sequences, 90% to 95% of them singletons.

The rearrangement links TRBV11-2 to TRBJ2-7, with 7 bases matching TRBD1. Sequenced input: CD8+ T cells from PBMCs. The receptor comes from a human donor with multiple sclerosis. The CDR3 reads CASSLSQQGYEQYF. DNA for the CDR3: TGTGCCAGCAGCTTAAGCCAACAGGGGTACGAGCAGTACTTC.